Detailed here is one T cell receptor beta chain. The sample comes from a study of blood T cell repertoires in COVID-19. The overall study: The study drew acute and convalescent COVID-19 samples from the United States, Italy and Spain. PBMCs, B-cell-depleted T cells, or T cells were the source of the cDNA or gDNA that made up the material.

Libraries were prepared by immunoSEQ multiplex PCR; TCRdb keeps only in-frame clonotypes and omits some of them. The repertoire has 90,000 to 120,000 clones, 65% to 80% of them found once; the top ten carry 4% to 5.5%. Losses at the gene ends were 8 bases for V and 7 bases for J; bases not matched to a gene: 4. Germline lookup yields CDR1 SNHLY and CDR2 FYNNEI. The CDR3 sequence is 15 residues long. The chain links TRBV2 to TRBJ2-2; 16 positions agree with TRBD2. This clonotype was sampled from a man in his 70s with acute or convalescent COVID-19. Sequencing was done on a sample of peripheral blood. The CDR3 region is CASLGLAGGFGELFF. Written as DNA, the CDR3 is TGTGCCAGCTTGGGACTAGCGGGGGGGTTCGGGGAGCTGTTTTTT.